These 32 T cell receptor beta chains originate from one sample sequenced in a study of shared clonotypes between healthy human individuals. The assay was immunoSEQ multiplex PCR, and TCRdb's table has in-frame clones only and misses some. This sample has around 2.3 million clones, with approximately 95% found just once. Sample: naive CD4+ T cells sorted from blood. Subset indicated: CD45RA+ positively selected. The origin of the receptors is a man younger than 30 in good health.

As to this clone: Within the sample, other DNA sequences also encode this same CDR3. V and J are TRBV6-5 and TRBJ2-3, with a tentative D call TRBD2 (5 bases). Germline V lookup: CDR1 MNHEY, CDR2 SVGAGI. The CDR3 has 12 residues. V was pared by 6 bases and J by 2 bases, with 6 bases between. CDR3 sequence (DNA): TGTGCCAGCAGGACTACCACAGATACGCAGTATTTT. Translation gives CASRTTTDTQYF.

The rearrangement links TRBV6-6 to TRBJ2-3, with 9 bases identical to TRBD1. Germline V lookup: CDR1 MNHNY, CDR2 SVGAGI (reference sequence). The CDR3 loop spans 14 amino acids. The V gene end was trimmed by 5 bases and the J gene end by 6 bases; junction bases not matched to a gene: 6. Here the CDR3 reads CASSRGQGQDTQYF. CDR3 DNA: TGTGCCAGCAGTCGGGGACAGGGTCAGGATACGCAGTATTTT.

This chain joins TRBV7-2 and TRBJ2-5; TRBD1 agrees at 9 bases. Germline lookup yields CDR1 SGHTA and CDR2 FQGNSA. The CDR3 sequence is 15 residues long. J lost 5 bases, V lost 4 bases, and 8 bases had no gene match. CDR3 nucleotide sequence: TGTGCCAGCAGCTGGACAGGGGCGGGGGACGAGACCCAGTACTTC. Protein: CASSWTGAGDETQYF.

This clone was seen only once. The rearrangement links TRBV11-2 to TRBJ2-1; the match to TRBD2 covers 11 bases. Germline values: CDR1 SGHAT, CDR2 FQNNGV. V shed 5 bases, J shed 0 bases, and the junction held 9 bases outside the gene matches. This CDR3 region has 18 residues. CDR3 protein: CASSIRGLAVSSYNEQFF. As DNA, the CDR3 is TGTGCCAGCAGCATACGGGGACTAGCGGTTAGCTCCTACAATGAGCAGTTCTTC.

With regard to this clone: Within the sample, other DNA sequences also encode this same CDR3. The genes are TRBV19 and TRBJ1-1; TRBD1 aligns across 7 bases. The CDR3 is 14 residues long. Germline V CDR1 and CDR2: LNHDA, SQIVND (reference sequence). Germline trimming cut 4 bases from V and 5 bases from J; bases unmatched to any gene: 7. The CDR3 is CASSNRDRGTEAFF. CDR3 DNA sequence: TGTGCCAGTAGTAATCGGGACAGAGGGACTGAAGCTTTCTTT.

CDR3 loop: CASSLASGDGNYGYTF. Here the CDR3 DNA reads TGTGCCAGCAGCTTAGCCTCAGGGGATGGTAACTATGGCTACACCTTC. The chain is built from TRBV7-9 and TRBJ1-2, with D perhaps matching TRBD1 (6 bases). CDR1 is SEHNR and CDR2 is FQNEAQ in the germline V gene (reference sequence). The ends were cut back, 0 bases at V and 1 base at J, with 12 bases in the middle. The CDR3 is 16 amino acids.

A single count supports this clone. This rearrangement joins TRBV27 to TRBJ1-4; D gene uncertain. Trimming removed 4 bases at V and 11 bases at J, with 8 bases between. Per germline, CDR1 MNHEY and CDR2 SMNVEV (reference sequence). The CDR3 sequence is 11 residues long. CDR3 nucleotide sequence: TGTGCCAGCAGTTCGTTCGGGAAACTGTTTTTT. This codes for CASSSFGKLFF.

V usage is TRBV30 and J usage is TRBJ1-6; D is possibly TRBD1 (6 bases). In germline, CDR1 is GTSNPN, CDR2 SVGIG (reference sequence). The CDR3 length is 14 residues. V was cut by 0 bases and J by 10 bases, with 13 bases left in between. The CDR3 DNA follows: TGTGCCTGGAGTGTAGACAGGTCAGCGTCACCCCTCCACTTT. Its translation is CAWSVDRSASPLHF. The full variable domain, completed using reference TRBV30 and TRBJ1-6, is SQTIHQWPATLVQPVGSPLSLECTVEGTSNPNLYWYRQAAGRGLQLLFYSVGIGQISSEVPQNLSASRPQDRQFILSSKKLLLSDSGFYLCAWSVDRSASPLHFGNGTRLTVT.

The chain links TRBV5-1 to TRBJ2-7; 11 positions match TRBD2. The germline V gene encodes CDR1 SGHRS and CDR2 YFSETQ. V was clipped by 2 bases and J by 0 bases; unmatched bases: 4. There are 16 residues in the CDR3. In nucleotides, the CDR3 is TGCGCCAGCAGCTTCACTAGCGGGAGTATCTCCTACGAGCAGTACTTC. It codes for CASSFTSGSISYEQYF.

The chain combines TRBV7-2 with TRBJ1-6; D may be TRBD1 (5 bases). CDR3 length equals 15 residues. Trimming shortened V by 6 bases and J by 3 bases, and 12 bases separated the two germline ends. Germline values: CDR1 SGHTA, CDR2 FQGNSA. CDR3 DNA: TGTGCCAGCAGTATGCAGGGAAGCTATAATTCACCCCTCCACTTT. Translating it yields CASSMQGSYNSPLHF.

This chain connects TRBV28 to TRBJ1-2; D remains ambiguous. V lost 8 bases and J lost 4, with 14 bases in between. CDR3 size: 13 residues. Per germline, CDR1 MDHEN and CDR2 SYDVKM. CDR3 nucleotide sequence: TGTGCCAGCCGCCCCCCCTTAATCTATGGCTACACCTTC. Translated: CASRPPLIYGYTF.

V gene TRBV4-1 combines with J gene TRBJ2-1, with unresolved D. The CDR3 is made up of 13 amino acids. From germline, CDR1 is MGHRA and CDR2 YSYEKL. Trimming took off 2 bases at V and 10 bases at J, with 12 bases between the two ends. The CDR3 spells CASSQLVAEEQFF. CDR3 coding DNA: TGCGCCAGCAGCCAACTCGTGGCGGAGGAGCAGTTCTTC.

The V gene is TRBV11-3, the J gene TRBJ2-7; TRBD2 might be the D (7 bases). The CDR3 sequence is 18 residues long. Germline loops: CDR1 SGHNT, CDR2 YENEEA. Trimming cost V 6 bases and J 0 bases, with 24 bases left between them. Written as DNA, the CDR3 is TGTGCCAGCAGTCTAGGGGGGGAGCGGGTGTCCCTCTCCTACGAGCAGTACTTC. It is translated as CASSLGGERVSLSYEQYF.

The gene calls are TRBV30 and TRBJ1-1, with unresolved D. Trimming left V 4 bases short and J 5 bases short, with 11 bases between. From germline, CDR1 is GTSNPN and CDR2 SVGIG (reference sequence). CDR3 length: 12 amino acids. CDR3 sequence (DNA): TGTGCCTGGATGAGGGTTGGGACTGAAGCTTTCTTT. Translated, it gives CAWMRVGTEAFF.

The V gene is TRBV18, the J gene TRBJ2-5, with TRBD1 as a possible D gene (6 bases). The CDR3 consists of 15 residues. Germline V gene data show CDR1 as KGHSH and CDR2 as LQKENI. Trimming shortened V by 0 bases and J by 2 bases, and 10 bases separated the two germline ends. CDR3 bases: TGTGCCAGCTCACCACCAGTAAGGGGGCAAGAGACCCAGTACTTC. It encodes CASSPPVRGQETQYF.

The chain joins TRBV6-1 to TRBJ1-5; no clear D. CDR1 is MNHNS, CDR2 SASEGT, per germline. Trimming took off 4 bases at V and 3 bases at J, with 10 bases between the two ends. CDR3 length: 14 amino acids. CDR3 nucleotide sequence: TGTGCCAGCAGTGGTCCAGGAAACAATCAGCCCCAGCATTTT. Translating it yields CASSGPGNNQPQHF.

This clone was observed once. This chain joins TRBV30 and TRBJ1-4; no definite D call. The CDR3 contains 13 residues. Germline V gives CDR1 GTSNPN, CDR2 SVGIG (reference sequence). V lost 3 bases and J lost 5, with 10 bases in between. DNA for the CDR3: TGTGCCTGGAGGGGAGATGCGAATGAAAAACTGTTTTTT. Amino acid sequence: CAWRGDANEKLFF.

In the case of this clone: Other DNA sequences within the sample encode an identical CDR3. This chain joins TRBV6-5 and TRBJ1-2; D remains unclear. The CDR3 covers 13 residues. In germline, CDR1 is MNHEY, CDR2 SVGAGI. With 2 bases removed from V and 4 bases from J, the gap between germline ends came to 8 bases. This CDR3 reads CASSYGLGYGYTF. DNA of the CDR3: TGTGCCAGCAGTTACGGACTGGGCTATGGCTACACCTTC.

The CDR3 DNA sequence: TGTGCCAGCAGCTTAGCAGTAAACACTGAAGCTTTCTTT. It codes for CASSLAVNTEAFF. The chain links TRBV11-1 to TRBJ1-1, with unresolved D. V gave up 0 bases and J gave up 2 bases, with 4 bases separating them. Germline assignment: CDR1 SGHAT and CDR2 FQDESV (reference sequence). CDR3 length equals 13 residues.

J is TRBJ1-5 and V is TRBV5-6; no clear D. This CDR3 has 14 amino acids. CDR1 is SGHDT, CDR2 YYEEEE, per germline. Trimming removed 0 bases at V and 9 bases at J, with 13 bases between. CDR3 protein: CASSLGEGGSPQHF. The CDR3 DNA follows: TGTGCCAGCAGCTTGGGGGAGGGAGGGTCGCCCCAGCATTTT. Combining the CDR3 with reference TRBV5-6 and TRBJ1-5 gives the whole variable domain DAGVTQSPTHLIKTRGQQVTLRCSPKSGHDTVSWYQQALGQGPQFIFQYYEEEERQRGNFPDRFSGHQFPNYSSELNVNALLLGDSALYLCASSLGEGGSPQHFGDGTRLSIL.

This chain uses TRBV27 with TRBJ2-7; D is undetermined. CDR3 length: 11 amino acids. From germline, CDR1 is MNHEY and CDR2 SMNVEV (reference sequence). V was pared by 5 bases and J by 6 bases, with 8 bases between. This CDR3 reads CASSDRLEQYF. In nucleotides, the CDR3 is TGTGCCAGCAGTGACCGCCTCGAGCAGTACTTC.

The chain employs TRBV2 and TRBJ2-7, with D perhaps given as TRBD1 or TRBD2 (5 bases each). In germline, CDR1 is SNHLY, CDR2 FYNNEI. Trimming shortened V by 9 bases and J by 2 bases, and 11 bases separated the two germline ends. The CDR3 consists of 12 residues. The DNA for the CDR3 is TGTGCCAGTCGGGACCAGACCTACGAGCAGTACTTC. Translating gives CASRDQTYEQYF.

This clone was counted once. The chain uses TRBV7-2 and TRBJ1-2, with unresolved D. The germline V and J ends were trimmed by 4 bases and 6 bases, with 6 bases remaining between them. Germline CDR1 is SGHTA and CDR2 is FQGNSA. CDR3 length equals 11 residues. The CDR3 coding sequence is TGTGCCAGCAGCTCCAACGATGGCTACACCTTC. This sequence encodes CASSSNDGYTF.

The rearrangement joins TRBV6-1 to TRBJ2-5; maybe TRBD1 (6 bases). The CDR3 runs 15 residues. V lost 3 bases to trimming and J lost 3 bases, with 14 bases between them. In germline, CDR1 is MNHNS, CDR2 SASEGT. CDR3 region: CASSEGRGFEETQYF. The CDR3 DNA follows: TGTGCCAGCAGTGAGGGCAGGGGTTTCGAAGAGACCCAGTACTTC.

The rearrangement joins TRBV7-2 to TRBJ1-4, with 8 bases that match TRBD1. V was pared by 5 bases and J by 8 bases, with 7 bases of the junction left unmatched. This CDR3 region has 14 residues. Germline values: CDR1 SGHTA, CDR2 FQGNSA. Written as DNA, the CDR3 is TGTGCCAGCAGCCCCGGGGGGGACAGGGAAAAACTGTTTTTT. Protein sequence: CASSPGGDREKLFF.

Written as DNA, the CDR3 is TGTGCCATCAGTGAAGGGATGGGGACAGGGGAGATGTACGAGCAGTACTTC. It yields the protein CAISEGMGTGEMYEQYF. The J gene is TRBJ2-7, the V gene TRBV10-3; 10 nucleotides agree with TRBD1. The CDR3 extends over 17 amino acids. J lost 4 bases, V lost 3 bases, and 12 bases had no gene match. Germline assignment: CDR1 ENHRY and CDR2 SYGVKD.

The CDR3 region has the DNA TGTGCCAGCAGCGTAGGACCCGGGACAGATTATTCCTACGAGCAGTACTTC. The encoded protein is CASSVGPGTDYSYEQYF. V and J are TRBV9 and TRBJ2-7; 7 bases agree with TRBD1. Germline V gene lookup returns CDR1 SGDLS and CDR2 YYNGEE. The J segment lost 1 base and the V segment lost 0 bases, leaving 10 bases of the junction unmatched. The CDR3 has 17 amino acids.

CDR3: CASSIVTGETQYF. CDR3 bases: TGTGCCAGTAGTATAGTGACAGGGGAGACCCAGTACTTC. V usage is TRBV19 and J usage is TRBJ2-5; 7 bases map to TRBD1. This CDR3 region has 13 residues. Trimming removed 1 base from V and 5 bases from J; junction bases left unmatched: 1. Germline V gene lookup returns CDR1 LNHDA and CDR2 SQIVND (reference sequence). The full variable domain, in which reference TRBV19 and TRBJ2-5 provide the parts outside the CDR3, is DGGITQSPKYLFRKEGQNVTLSCEQNLNHDAMYWYRQDPGQGLRLIYYSQIVNDFQKGDIAEGYSVSREKKESFPLTVTSAQKNPTAFYLCASSIVTGETQYFGPGTRLLVL.

As concerns this clone: Distinct nucleotide sequences in the sample also encode this CDR3. The rearrangement joins TRBV20-1 to TRBJ1-2; D is unresolved. Germline V lookup: CDR1 DFQATT, CDR2 SNEGSKA (reference sequence). This CDR3 is 11 amino acids long. V lost 3 bases and J lost 6, with 8 bases in between. The CDR3 nucleotides are TGCAGTGCTAGCGACGGGGATGGCTACACCTTC. It is translated as CSASDGDGYTF.

V usage is TRBV5-4 and J usage is TRBJ2-5; D may be TRBD2 (6 bases). The V gene lost 3 bases and the J gene lost 1 base, with 10 bases spanning the gap. Germline CDR1 is SGHNT and CDR2 is YYREEE (reference sequence). CDR3 length: 14 amino acids. The CDR3 DNA reads as TGTGCCAGCAGCTCCGGGAGCCGCCAAGAGACCCAGTACTTC. Translation gives CASSSGSRQETQYF.

The chain couples TRBV18 to TRBJ1-2; D ambiguous. The ends were cut back, 3 bases at V and 8 bases at J, with 13 bases in the middle. CDR3 length: 13 amino acids. CDR1 is KGHSH and CDR2 is LQKENI in the germline V gene. Written as DNA, the CDR3 is TGTGCCAGCTCACCGGACCTTGGGGAGGGCTACACCTTC. This sequence encodes CASSPDLGEGYTF. Complete variable domain (other parts from reference TRBV18 and TRBJ1-2): NAGVMQNPRHLVRRRGQEARLRCSPMKGHSHVYWYRQLPEEGLKFMVYLQKENIIDESGMPKERFSAEFPKEGPSILRIQQVVRGDSAAYFCASSPDLGEGYTFGSGTRLTVV.

V and J are TRBV5-8 and TRBJ2-7; no clear D gene. V shed 4 bases and J shed 1 base, with 9 bases lying between them. The CDR3 has 13 residues. The germline V gene encodes CDR1 SGHTS and CDR2 YDEGEE. In DNA, the CDR3 is TGTGCCAGCAGCACCGCGACTTCCTACGAGCAGTACTTC. Translation: CASSTATSYEQYF.